This TCR beta chain was sequenced in a study of blood T cell repertoires in COVID-19. This clone was seen only a few times. The germline V gene has CDR1 MNHEY and CDR2 SMNVEV (reference sequence). The CDR3 totals 13 residues. Deletions cut 6 bases from V and 3 bases from J, with 11 bases between. The data were produced by immunoSEQ multiplex PCR, yet TCRdb's version contains in-frame clones alone and is incomplete. Here the sample spans about 440,000 clones, 88% being singletons. The sequence was obtained from a woman aged 45 to 65 with COVID-19, enrolled during active disease. The sample consisted of peripheral blood. This chain joins TRBV27 and TRBJ1-1; D is ambiguous. This chain's CDR3 is CASRGRGYTEAFF. For the CDR3, the DNA is TGTGCCAGCAGAGGTAGAGGGTACACTGAAGCTTTCTTT.